Presented here are 30 T cell receptor beta chains from one specimen sequenced in a study of T cell responses to AZD1222 COVID-19 vaccine. This table comes from immunoSEQ multiplex PCR, and its TCRdb copy is limited to in-frame clones, with some not included. The repertoire holds around 130,000 clones, with about nine tenths as singletons. Specimen: peripheral blood, collected 28 days after the second AZD1222 dose. The receptors stem from an adult who received the AZD1222 COVID-19 vaccine.

J is TRBJ1-2 and V is TRBV18, with 7 nucleotides matching TRBD1. The CDR3 covers 14 residues. The germline CDR1 and CDR2 sequences are KGHSH and LQKENI. The ends lost 3 bases at V and 3 bases at J; junction bases unmatched: 4. The CDR3 reads CASSPGQTDYGYTF. The CDR3 DNA reads as TGTGCCAGCTCACCGGGACAGACTGACTATGGCTACACCTTC.

The V and J genes are TRBV28 and TRBJ1-5; D call uncertain. Between the trimmed V and J ends, which lost 3 bases and 2 bases, there was a span of 14 bases. CDR1 and CDR2 from the germline V gene are MDHEN and SYDVKM. The CDR3 extends over 16 amino acids. The CDR3 reads CASSLVGLDGNQPQHF. The DNA of the CDR3 is TGTGCCAGCAGTTTGGTAGGGCTCGACGGCAATCAGCCCCAGCATTTT.

The chain employs TRBV10-3 and TRBJ1-3; no reliable D call. The V gene lost 0 bases and the J gene lost 0 bases, with 9 bases spanning the gap. The germline V gene has CDR1 ENHRY and CDR2 SYGVKD. The CDR3 is 16 amino acids. The CDR3 nucleotides read TGTGCCATCAGTGAGTCAACAGCTCTCTCTGGAAACACCATATATTTT. Residues: CAISESTALSGNTIYF.

V is TRBV19 and J is TRBJ1-3; the D gene is possibly TRBD1 (5 bases). Germline V CDR1 and CDR2: LNHDA, SQIVND (reference sequence). The V gene lost 8 bases and the J gene lost 2 bases, with 13 bases spanning the gap. The CDR3 is 14 residues long. CDR3 sequence: CASPLAGTGNTIYF. DNA for the CDR3: TGTGCCAGTCCCTTGGCAGGGACTGGAAACACCATATATTTT. Full variable domain (rest looked up from reference TRBV19 and TRBJ1-3): DGGITQSPKYLFRKEGQNVTLSCEQNLNHDAMYWYRQDPGQGLRLIYYSQIVNDFQKGDIAEGYSVSREKKESFPLTVTSAQKNPTAFYLCASPLAGTGNTIYFGEGSWLTVV.

The chain carries TRBV6-1 and TRBJ2-3, with D unresolved. This CDR3 has 14 residues. Trimming shortened V by 2 bases and J by 6 bases, and 12 bases separated the two germline ends. Germline-derived CDR1 and CDR2 are MNHNS and SASEGT. CDR3 protein: CASSERLGLDTQYF. The CDR3, as DNA: TGTGCCAGCAGTGAAAGGCTTGGGCTCGATACGCAGTATTTT.

This sequence joins TRBV27 and TRBJ1-5; a possible D gene is TRBD1 (6 bases). The V end was cut by 5 bases, the J end by 2 bases, with 13 bases between. There are 15 residues in the CDR3. CDR1 MNHEY and CDR2 SMNVEV come from the germline V gene (reference sequence). CDR3 region: CASSTRGYGNQPQHF. The CDR3 region has the DNA TGTGCCAGCAGTACCAGGGGATACGGCAATCAGCCCCAGCATTTT.

V usage is TRBV7-2 and J usage is TRBJ2-2; 8 nucleotides agree with TRBD1. The germline V gene has CDR1 SGHTA and CDR2 FQGNSA. After removal of 5 bases from V and 3 bases from J, the junction contained 2 bases not matched to a gene. The CDR3 has 14 amino acids. The CDR3 DNA sequence: TGTGCCAGCAGCGTGACAGGGGACACCGGGGAGCTGTTTTTT. This codes for CASSVTGDTGELFF.

V gene TRBV27 combines with J gene TRBJ2-3, with D perhaps TRBD2 (6 bases). This CDR3 has 16 residues. Germline V lookup: CDR1 MNHEY, CDR2 SMNVEV (reference sequence). The V and J ends lost 6 bases and 2 bases respectively, with 18 bases between them. In DNA, the CDR3 is TGTGCCAGCAGCCGACCCGGAGGGCTCCTCACAGATACGCAGTATTTT. Its translation is CASSRPGGLLTDTQYF.

J is TRBJ1-2 and V is TRBV6-2 or TRBV6-3; D is unclear. V lost 3 bases and J lost 7, with 6 bases in between. This CDR3 has 11 amino acids. Germline CDR1 and CDR2: MNHEY and SVGEGT. CDR3 protein: CASSYMGGYTF. CDR3 nucleotide sequence: TGTGCCAGCAGTTATATGGGTGGCTACACCTTC.

The chain joins TRBV6-2 or TRBV6-3 to TRBJ1-2; no clear D. Per the germline V gene, CDR1 is MNHEY and CDR2 is SVGEGT. This CDR3 has 14 amino acids. Trimming left V 2 bases short and J 3 bases short, with 10 bases between. The CDR3 sequence: CASSYALGHYGYTF. The CDR3 DNA is TGTGCCAGCAGTTACGCCCTCGGTCACTATGGCTACACCTTC.

The genes are TRBV9 and TRBJ2-2, with TRBD2 identical over 8 bases. CDR1 is SGDLS and CDR2 is YYNGEE in the germline V gene. There are 14 residues in the CDR3. The junction had 8 bases not matched to a gene; V was cut back by 7 bases and J by 6 bases. This CDR3 reads CASGRTSIPGELFF. The CDR3, as DNA: TGTGCCAGCGGCCGGACTAGCATCCCCGGGGAGCTGTTTTTT. The variable domain in full, completed from reference TRBV9 and TRBJ2-2, reads DSGVTQTPKHLITATGQRVTLRCSPRSGDLSVYWYQQSLDQGLQFLIQYYNGEERAKGNILERFSAQQFPDLHSELNLSSLELGDSALYFCASGRTSIPGELFFGEGSRLTVL.

This chain uses TRBV7-9 with TRBJ2-7, with D hard to call. This CDR3 region has 10 residues. CDR1 and CDR2 (germline): SEHNR, FQNEAQ (reference sequence). Trimming left V 8 bases short and J 4 bases short, with 6 bases between. This CDR3 reads CASGSYEQYF. Written as DNA, the CDR3 is TGTGCCAGCGGGTCATACGAGCAGTACTTC. The variable domain in full, completed from reference TRBV7-9 and TRBJ2-7, reads DTGVSQNPRHKITKRGQNVTFRCDPISEHNRLYWYRQTLGQGPEFLTYFQNEAQLEKSRLLSDRFSAERPKGSFSTLEIQRTEQGDSAMYLCASGSYEQYFGPGTRLTVT.

The chain carries TRBV30 and TRBJ2-5; D tentatively fits TRBD1 or TRBD2 (6 bases each). Per the germline V gene, CDR1 is GTSNPN and CDR2 is SVGIG (reference sequence). There are 12 residues in the CDR3. Trimming took off 1 base at V and 5 bases at J, with 8 bases between the two ends. CDR3 in DNA: TGTGCCTGGAGTGAAGGGGGGGAGACCCAGTACTTC. Translating gives CAWSEGGETQYF.

V is TRBV7-7 and J is TRBJ2-2, with 9 positions matching TRBD1. Germline lookup yields CDR1 SSHAT and CDR2 FNYEAQ (reference sequence). The CDR3 has 17 residues. V dropped 5 bases and J dropped 3; count of bases not matched to a gene: 10. The CDR3 DNA reads as TGTGCCAGCAGCCATGGCCGGGACAGGGACTACACCGGGGAGCTGTTTTTT. This translates into CASSHGRDRDYTGELFF.

The CDR3 loop is CASSRGRGGANVLTF. Here the CDR3 DNA reads TGTGCCAGCAGCAGGGGGCGCGGTGGGGCCAACGTCCTGACTTTC. The V and J genes are TRBV21-1 and TRBJ2-6; the D segment call TRBD1 is taken from the table without a DNA check. TRBV21-1 is an annotated pseudogene. The CDR3 runs to 15 residues.

The chain links TRBV5-6 to TRBJ2-6; 9 bases line up with TRBD1. This CDR3 has 18 amino acids. CDR1 SGHDT and CDR2 YYEEEE come from the germline V gene. The J segment lost 2 bases and the V segment lost 1 base, leaving 7 bases of the junction unmatched. CDR3 in amino acids: CASSLRRQGGTGANVLTF. The CDR3 region has the DNA TGTGCCAGCAGCTTGCGTCGACAGGGGGGCACTGGGGCCAACGTCCTGACTTTC.

The chain uses TRBV7-2 and TRBJ2-1; D tentatively reads TRBD1 or TRBD2 (5 bases each). The CDR3 is 15 residues long. V lost 0 bases and J lost 4, with 10 bases in between. Germline V lookup: CDR1 SGHTA, CDR2 FQGNSA. Here the CDR3 DNA reads TGTGCCAGCAGCTTAGCCCCCGGGGCATACAATGAGCAGTTCTTC. This codes for CASSLAPGAYNEQFF.

There are a few counts of this clone. The CDR3 DNA follows: TGTGCCAGTAGTCTTACAGGGGCCGGATACGAGCAGTACTTC. Translating it yields CASSLTGAGYEQYF. The chain combines TRBV19 with TRBJ2-7; 7 nucleotides align to TRBD1. Germline V CDR1 and CDR2: LNHDA, SQIVND (reference sequence). This CDR3 comprises 14 residues. The V and J ends lost 5 bases and 4 bases, in that order; junction bases with no gene match: 8.

The gene calls are TRBV3-1 (or the pseudogene TRBV3-2) and TRBJ1-1; the D gene is possibly TRBD1 (5 bases). The CDR3 is made up of 15 amino acids. V was cut by 3 bases and J by 5 bases, with 16 bases left in between. Germline lookup yields CDR1 LGHDT and CDR2 YNNKEL (reference sequence). DNA for the CDR3: TGTGCCAGCAGCCAGGCCTCCGGGGGGAGGACTGAAGCTTTCTTT. Amino acids: CASSQASGGRTEAFF.

The chain is built from TRBV4-3 and TRBJ1-6; D may be TRBD1 (5 bases). The CDR3 has 15 amino acids. Deletions cut 5 bases from V and 3 bases from J, with 11 bases between. The germline CDR1 and CDR2 sequences are LGHNA and YSLEER. In DNA form, the CDR3 reads TGCGCCAGCAGCTCTGGGACGGACTATAATTCACCCCTCCACTTT. Translating gives CASSSGTDYNSPLHF.

The V call is TRBV19, the J call TRBJ1-4; possibly TRBD1 for D (6 bases). Germline CDR1 LNHDA, CDR2 SQIVND (reference sequence). The CDR3 covers 15 residues. Trimming removed 7 bases from V and 7 bases from J, with 19 bases in between. In nucleotides, the CDR3 is TGTGCCAGTAACATGGGCGGGGGCTGGGGTGAAAAACTGTTTTTT. It encodes CASNMGGGWGEKLFF. Together with reference TRBV19 and TRBJ1-4, the CDR3 gives the full variable domain: DGGITQSPKYLFRKEGQNVTLSCEQNLNHDAMYWYRQDPGQGLRLIYYSQIVNDFQKGDIAEGYSVSREKKESFPLTVTSAQKNPTAFYLCASNMGGGWGEKLFFGSGTQLSVL.

This clone has just one count. The chain combines TRBV19 with TRBJ2-1; 9 bases line up with TRBD2. The germline CDR1 and CDR2 sequences are LNHDA and SQIVND (reference sequence). There are 15 residues in the CDR3. The ends lost 1 base at V and 9 bases at J; junction bases unmatched: 7. CDR3: CASSIGGGGAFEQFF. CDR3 coding DNA: TGTGCCAGTAGTATAGGAGGCGGGGGGGCGTTTGAGCAGTTCTTC. The complete variable domain, with remaining parts taken from reference TRBV19 and TRBJ2-1, reads DGGITQSPKYLFRKEGQNVTLSCEQNLNHDAMYWYRQDPGQGLRLIYYSQIVNDFQKGDIAEGYSVSREKKESFPLTVTSAQKNPTAFYLCASSIGGGGAFEQFFGPGTRLTVL.

V is TRBV4-3 and J is TRBJ1-4; no reliable D call. V was shortened by 0 bases and J by 3 bases, with 11 bases between the two germline ends. Germline lookup yields CDR1 LGHNA and CDR2 YSLEER. The CDR3 has 16 amino acids. In DNA form, the CDR3 reads TGCGCCAGCAGCCAAGAAGAAGCAGGTCCTAATGAAAAACTGTTTTTT. It encodes CASSQEEAGPNEKLFF.

V is TRBV28 and J is TRBJ2-3; 9 positions agree with TRBD1. From germline, CDR1 is MDHEN and CDR2 SYDVKM. Trimming took 6 bases from V and 4 from J; bases not matched to a gene: 8. The CDR3 spans 15 residues. The CDR3, as DNA: TGTGCCAGCAGCCCTGGGGACAGGGATGCAGATACGCAGTATTTT. Its protein product is CASSPGDRDADTQYF. The full variable domain, with the rest looked up from reference TRBV28 and TRBJ2-3, is DVKVTQSSRYLVKRTGEKVFLECVQDMDHENMFWYRQDPGLGLRLIYFSYDVKMKEKGDIPEGYSVSREKKERFSLILESASTNQTSMYLCASSPGDRDADTQYFGPGTRLTVL.

CDR3 residues: CASSLTAGKDYNEQFF. In DNA form, the CDR3 reads TGTGCCAGCAGCTTGACGGCGGGGAAAGATTACAATGAGCAGTTCTTC. The chain is built from TRBV5-8 and TRBJ2-1; tentative D call: TRBD2 (6 bases). Trimming stripped 1 base from V and 4 bases from J, with 15 bases between. In germline, CDR1 is SGHTS, CDR2 YDEGEE. This CDR3 region has 16 residues. The whole variable domain, remainder taken from reference TRBV5-8 and TRBJ2-1, is EAGVTQSPTHLIKTRGQQATLRCSPISGHTSVYWYQQALGLGLQFLLWYDEGEERNRGNFPPRFSGRQFPNYSSELNVNALELEDSALYLCASSLTAGKDYNEQFFGPGTRLTVL.

V is TRBV20-1 and J is TRBJ2-7; no clear D gene. Trimming stripped 3 bases from V and 2 bases from J, with 8 bases between. The CDR3 loop spans 12 amino acids. Germline V gene lookup returns CDR1 DFQATT and CDR2 SNEGSKA (reference sequence). CDR3 amino acids: CSASYATYEQYF. DNA for the CDR3: TGCAGTGCTAGTTACGCGACCTACGAGCAGTACTTC.

The rearrangement uses TRBV28 and TRBJ2-1; D remains ambiguous. V lost 5 bases, J lost 6 bases, and 14 bases lay in between. CDR1 is MDHEN, CDR2 SYDVKM, per germline. The CDR3 loop spans 14 amino acids. The CDR3 DNA sequence: TGTGCCAGCAGTACCCCCGGACCTGTCAATGAGCAGTTCTTC. Its protein is CASSTPGPVNEQFF. Full variable domain (outside the CDR3, taken from reference TRBV28 and TRBJ2-1): DVKVTQSSRYLVKRTGEKVFLECVQDMDHENMFWYRQDPGLGLRLIYFSYDVKMKEKGDIPEGYSVSREKKERFSLILESASTNQTSMYLCASSTPGPVNEQFFGPGTRLTVL.

This chain joins TRBV7-9 and TRBJ1-4, with unresolved D. The CDR3 is made up of 12 amino acids. V was clipped by 5 bases and J by 6 bases, with 7 bases between them. CDR1 is SEHNR, CDR2 FQNEAQ, per germline (reference sequence). Written as DNA, the CDR3 is TGTGCCAGCAGCACAGAGGATGAAAAACTGTTTTTT. Translated, it gives CASSTEDEKLFF.

The CDR3 sequence: CSVIGGQGYVQETQYF. In nucleotides, the CDR3 is TGCAGCGTTATAGGGGGGCAGGGGTATGTCCAAGAGACCCAGTACTTC. The chain joins TRBV29-1 to TRBJ2-5; D assignment may be TRBD1 or TRBD2 (6 bases each). Germline V CDR1 and CDR2: SQVTM, ANQGSEA. CDR3 length equals 16 residues. V lost 5 bases, J lost 1 base, and 20 bases lay in between.

The gene calls are TRBV9 and TRBJ2-1; maybe TRBD1 (5 bases). The V gene lost 3 bases and the J gene lost 7 bases, with 14 bases spanning the gap. Germline CDR1 SGDLS, CDR2 YYNGEE. CDR3 size: 14 residues. The CDR3 loop reads CASSAQKGLNEQFF. CDR3 nucleotides: TGTGCCAGCAGCGCCCAGAAGGGGCTAAATGAGCAGTTCTTC. Variable domain in full (rest from reference TRBV9 and TRBJ2-1): DSGVTQTPKHLITATGQRVTLRCSPRSGDLSVYWYQQSLDQGLQFLIQYYNGEERAKGNILERFSAQQFPDLHSELNLSSLELGDSALYFCASSAQKGLNEQFFGPGTRLTVL.